The clone carrying this T cell receptor beta chain was counted only a few times. This specimen comes from a study of blood T cell repertoires in COVID-19. J lost 2 bases, V lost 3 bases, and 13 bases had no gene match. This CDR3 is built from 18 residues. Per germline, CDR1 LNHDA and CDR2 SQIVND (reference sequence). Living in about two dozen US areas, the participants were between roughly 18 and 89 years of age. Clones were read by immunoSEQ multiplex PCR, and TCRdb kept only the in-frame ones, dropping some. The repertoire includes about 46,000 clones, roughly nine tenths of them detected once, and approximately 3% sits in the top ten.

This TCR derives from a woman between 45 and 60 years old who had recovered from COVID-19. The chain uses TRBV19 and TRBJ2-1, with 7 bases identical to TRBD2. The sequenced sample was PBMCs or T cells enriched from blood (not recorded which). This chain's CDR3 is CASSILAVPSPPYNEQFF. As DNA, the CDR3 is TGTGCCAGTAGTATCCTAGCGGTTCCCTCCCCCCCCTACAATGAGCAGTTCTTC.